The present T cell receptor beta chain was sequenced within a study of cytomegalovirus exposure and HLA in healthy donors. About the study: Among several hundred genotyped donors, around 80% fell in the Caucasian-associated ancestry cluster. General study findings and limits: Investigators reported some 150 TCR beta chains as tied to cytomegalovirus. As a later analysis showed, a missense DCLRE1C variant was linked to trimming of TCR beta V- and J-genes. TCR beta sequences reportedly predicted most subjects' HLA-A and HLA-B alleles accurately.

As to this clone: Antigen specificity is unknown.

The PCR was carried out with 60 Vbeta primers and 13 Jbeta primers. Only in-frame clones appear in the TCRdb table, and some are missing; sequencing was by immunoSEQ multiplex PCR. The sample holds approximately 200,000 clones, roughly 84% seen once. Deletions cut 7 bases from V and 4 bases from J, with 38 bases between. Germline CDR1 and CDR2: SNHLY and FYNNEI. This CDR3 region has 22 residues. This chain uses TRBV2 with TRBJ1-5, with D unresolved. The sample consisted of PBMCs. This TCR came from a girl aged 5-17 years in good health and CMV-seronegative. The CDR3 DNA sequence: TGTGCCAGCACCTATGATATGGTCCGTCCCCCTTTTATTCCATCTCTTAATCAGCCCCAGCATTTT. The encoded protein is CASTYDMVRPPFIPSLNQPQHF.